A single sample gave rise to the 27 T cell receptor beta chains below, sequenced in a study of cytomegalovirus exposure and HLA in healthy donors (dated by TCRdb to 2016 to 2017). To prepare the library, the immunoSEQ multiplex PCR assay was applied. A mixture of 60 forward primers for TCR Vbeta segments and 13 reverse primers for TCR Jbeta segments was used in the multiplex PCR. Sourced from immuneACCESS, this table was stored by TCRdb with only in-frame sequences that have V and J called. A share of the clones is absent; for the studies checked, an unresolved V gene accounts for under half, and the remainder has no known explanation. Across this sample there are some 200,000 clones, with about 90% seen only once. 0.2% to 0.3% of the sample comes from the top ten. The sequencing input was PBMCs. These receptors were collected from a girl under three years old in good health and CMV-seronegative.

V is TRBV5-6 and J is TRBJ2-5, with 8 bases that match TRBD2. With the DNA end fitting TRBJ2-7 better, the J assignment may be wrong. This CDR3 has 15 residues. Germline V gene data show CDR1 as SGHDT and CDR2 as YYEEEE. CDR3 in DNA: TGTGCCAGCAGCTTGCGTCTAGCGGGTTTCCACGAGCAGTACTTC. Encoded protein: CASSLRLAGFHEQYF.

The J gene is TRBJ2-2, the V gene TRBV27; 8 bases are shared with TRBD2. The J segment lost 6 bases and the V segment lost 4 bases, leaving 7 bases of the junction unmatched. This CDR3 spans 15 amino acids. CDR1 is MNHEY and CDR2 is SMNVEV in the germline V gene (reference sequence). Here the CDR3 reads CASSSRGGPPGELFF. CDR3 bases: TGTGCCAGCAGTTCCCGGGGGGGTCCCCCCGGGGAGCTGTTTTTT.

The CDR3 region has the DNA TGTGCCAGCAGCGTAGGTGGCGGGAATGGTGCTAATGAAAAACTGTTTTTT. Residues: CASSVGGGNGANEKLFF. The V and J genes are TRBV9 and TRBJ1-4; D is unresolved. Germline values: CDR1 SGDLS, CDR2 YYNGEE. The V end lost 0 bases, the J end lost 3 bases, and 15 bases lay between the germline ends. The CDR3 is made up of 17 amino acids.

The chain is built from TRBV11-3 and TRBJ2-2, with 9 bases matching TRBD1. Germline V lookup: CDR1 SGHNT, CDR2 YENEEA. Trimming removed 5 bases from V and 4 bases from J; junction bases left unmatched: 5. CDR3 length: 15 residues. CDR3 region: CASSPHRGPTGELFF. The CDR3, as DNA: TGTGCCAGCAGCCCCCACAGGGGGCCCACCGGGGAGCTGTTTTTT.

The chain employs TRBV6-5 and TRBJ2-7; D uncertain. CDR1 and CDR2 from the germline V gene are MNHEY and SVGAGI. V was cut by 2 bases and J by 5 bases, with 7 bases left in between. The CDR3 length is 12 residues. Here the CDR3 DNA reads TGTGCCAGCAGTTACGGCAGTCACGAGCAGTACTTC. Its translation is CASSYGSHEQYF.

The chain recombines TRBV5-1 with TRBJ1-1; 10 nucleotides align to TRBD1. V dropped 4 bases and J dropped 4; count of bases not matched to a gene: 7. The V gene's germline CDR1 is SGHRS and CDR2 YFSETQ. CDR3 size: 15 residues. CDR3 nucleotide sequence: TGCGCCAGCAGCCTCACCCGACAGGGGGCCACTGAAGCTTTCTTT. It is translated as CASSLTRQGATEAFF.

This clone was counted a few times. Additional DNA sequences in this sample encode the identical CDR3. The CDR3 protein is CASSMTSGAYEQYF. The CDR3 nucleotides read TGTGCCAGTAGTATGACTAGCGGGGCCTACGAGCAGTACTTC. This chain connects TRBV19 to TRBJ2-7; 11 nucleotides line up with TRBD2. The CDR3 is 14 amino acids. J gave up 2 bases and V 3 bases, and 0 bases lay outside the gene matches. Germline-derived CDR1 and CDR2 are LNHDA and SQIVND (reference sequence).

The J gene is TRBJ2-7, the V gene TRBV6-1; tentative D call: TRBD2 (7 bases). Germline loops: CDR1 MNHNS, CDR2 SASEGT. The CDR3 consists of 16 residues. Between the trimmed V and J ends, which lost 2 bases and 6 bases, there was a span of 20 bases. CDR3 nucleotide sequence: TGTGCCAGCAGTGAATGGGGGGGGGCAGGGATGGGCGAGCAGTACTTC. This encodes CASSEWGGAGMGEQYF.

The chain employs TRBV2 and TRBJ2-1; no definite D call. The CDR3 contains 13 residues. Per germline, CDR1 SNHLY and CDR2 FYNNEI. V dropped 4 bases and J dropped 7 bases, with 11 bases sitting between them. The CDR3 DNA is TGTGCCAGCAGTGTCAGGCTCATAAATGAGCAGTTCTTC. Amino acid sequence: CASSVRLINEQFF.

The genes are TRBV30 and TRBJ1-5, with TRBD1 matching 7 bases. This CDR3 contains 13 residues. Germline V gene data show CDR1 as GTSNPN and CDR2 as SVGIG (reference sequence). The V gene end was trimmed by 4 bases and the J gene end by 6 bases; junction bases not matched to a gene: 6. DNA of the CDR3: TGTGCCTGGAACAGGGGTGGTGGTCAGCCCCAGCATTTT. It encodes CAWNRGGGQPQHF. The full variable domain, rest sourced from reference TRBV30 and TRBJ1-5, is SQTIHQWPATLVQPVGSPLSLECTVEGTSNPNLYWYRQAAGRGLQLLFYSVGIGQISSEVPQNLSASRPQDRQFILSSKKLLLSDSGFYLCAWNRGGGQPQHFGDGTRLSIL.

The chain joins TRBV19 to TRBJ1-1, with TRBD1 matching over 7 bases. Germline V gene data show CDR1 as LNHDA and CDR2 as SQIVND (reference sequence). The V and J ends lost 4 bases and 0 bases, in that order; junction bases with no gene match: 5. The CDR3 spans 15 residues. The chain's CDR3 is CASSTLDRVNTEAFF. DNA for the CDR3: TGTGCCAGTAGTACCTTAGACAGGGTGAACACTGAAGCTTTCTTT.

With respect to this clone: Its ends do not fully match the called genes, so a read error is possible. The rearrangement links TRBV4-2 to TRBJ2-3, with D unresolved. Germline V gene lookup returns CDR1 LGHNA and CDR2 YNFKEQ. The CDR3 totals 14 residues. CDR3 loop: CASNQTRSTDTQYF. CDR3 bases: TGTGCCAGCAACCAAACACGCAGCACAGATACGCAGTATTTT.

The J gene is TRBJ2-1, the V gene TRBV9, with TRBD1 matching over 10 bases. The CDR3 is 18 residues long. The trim removed 3 bases at V and 8 bases at J, leaving 17 bases unmatched. The germline gives CDR1 SGDLS, CDR2 YYNGEE. The CDR3 nucleotides read TGTGCCAGCAGCGAGACCCTGGGACAGGGGTACTATACCCATGAGCAGTTCTTC. This codes for CASSETLGQGYYTHEQFF.

The chain couples TRBV7-2 to TRBJ1-5; D gene uncertain. Trimming shortened V by 1 base and J by 5 bases, and 12 bases separated the two germline ends. The CDR3 spans 15 residues. In germline, CDR1 is SGHTA, CDR2 FQGNSA. CDR3 coding DNA: TGTGCCAGCAGCTTAGTGCCAACGGTCCATCAGCCCCAGCATTTT. Its translation is CASSLVPTVHQPQHF.

This clone appeared a few times. J is TRBJ2-1 and V is TRBV2, with 11 bases identical to TRBD2. The CDR3 is 15 residues long. V trimming: 4 bases; J trimming: 7 bases; junction bases outside the gene matches: 6. Per the germline V gene, CDR1 is SNHLY and CDR2 is FYNNEI. The CDR3 DNA reads TGTGCCAGCAGTGCTTTAGCGGGGGGGCCGAATGAGCAGTTCTTC. Its translation: CASSALAGGPNEQFF.

The genes are TRBV7-2 and TRBJ1-4; unclear D gene. CDR1 SGHTA and CDR2 FQGNSA come from the germline V gene. The CDR3 totals 15 residues. V was shortened by 2 bases and J by 4 bases, with 11 bases between the two germline ends. The CDR3 loop is CASSLTGFNNEKLFF. The CDR3 DNA follows: TGTGCCAGCAGCTTAACCGGGTTTAATAATGAAAAACTGTTTTTT.

The V call is TRBV13, the J call TRBJ2-1, with TRBD2 identical over 14 bases. The CDR3 covers 21 residues. With 1 base clipped from V and 8 bases from J, the junction kept 19 bases outside the gene matches. CDR1 is PRHDT and CDR2 is FYEKMQ in the germline V gene (reference sequence). CDR3 sequence (DNA): TGTGCCAGCAGCTTAGAGGTCCGATCGCCTCGTCCGGGACTAGCGGGAGATGAGCAGTTCTTC. Translated, it gives CASSLEVRSPRPGLAGDEQFF. Full variable domain (remainder filled in from reference TRBV13 and TRBJ2-1): AAGVIQSPRHLIKEKRETATLKCYPIPRHDTVYWYQQGPGQDPQFLISFYEKMQSDKGSIPDRFSAQQFSDYHSELNMSSLELGDSALYFCASSLEVRSPRPGLAGDEQFFGPGTRLTVL.

This rearrangement joins TRBV4-2 to TRBJ2-1, with 10 bases identical to TRBD2. The CDR3 has 17 amino acids. Trimming removed 3 bases from V and 2 bases from J; junction bases left unmatched: 7. Germline loops: CDR1 LGHNA, CDR2 YNFKEQ. The CDR3 spells CASSQDHLAGAYNEQFF. The CDR3 nucleotides are TGTGCCAGCAGCCAGGACCATCTAGCGGGGGCCTACAATGAGCAGTTCTTC.

The V and J genes are TRBV19 and TRBJ2-7; TRBD1 is a possible D gene (5 bases). V shed 5 bases and J shed 6 bases, with 20 bases lying between them. This CDR3 spans 15 amino acids. CDR1 LNHDA and CDR2 SQIVND come from the germline V gene (reference sequence). The CDR3: CASSLGPGPNSEQYF. The CDR3 region has the DNA TGTGCCAGTAGTCTAGGACCAGGGCCGAATTCCGAGCAGTACTTC. The entire variable domain, with the rest obtained from reference TRBV19 and TRBJ2-7, is as follows: DGGITQSPKYLFRKEGQNVTLSCEQNLNHDAMYWYRQDPGQGLRLIYYSQIVNDFQKGDIAEGYSVSREKKESFPLTVTSAQKNPTAFYLCASSLGPGPNSEQYFGPGTRLTVT.

The table lists this clone with a few counts. The J gene is TRBJ1-4, the V gene TRBV4-1; a possible D gene is TRBD1 (5 bases). The germline V and J ends were trimmed by 0 bases and 5 bases, with 10 bases remaining between them. The CDR3 loop spans 15 amino acids. Germline V gene lookup returns CDR1 MGHRA and CDR2 YSYEKL. This chain's CDR3 is CASSQETAGNEKLFF. The CDR3 DNA follows: TGCGCCAGCAGCCAAGAAACGGCAGGGAATGAAAAACTGTTTTTT.

The chain joins TRBV10-3 to TRBJ2-3; D is perhaps TRBD2 (5 bases). Germline CDR1 reads ENHRY; CDR2 reads SYGVKD. V lost 8 bases and J lost 4, with 16 bases in between. The CDR3 consists of 14 residues. CDR3 in amino acids: CAIGTGFISDTQYF. The DNA for the CDR3 is TGTGCCATCGGAACGGGGTTTATATCAGATACGCAGTATTTT.

The chain has TRBV2 and TRBJ2-3; no clear D. Germline CDR1 and CDR2: SNHLY and FYNNEI. This CDR3 spans 15 amino acids. The V gene lost 10 bases and the J gene lost 6 bases, with 23 bases spanning the gap. The CDR3 sequence: CATRLVTVPVDTQYF. CDR3 bases: TGTGCCACCAGACTCGTTACAGTCCCTGTTGATACGCAGTATTTT.

The rearrangement links TRBV25-1 to TRBJ2-7, with a weak D call TRBD2 (6 bases). Germline-derived CDR1 and CDR2 are MGHDK and SYGVNS. This CDR3 region has 14 residues. V lost 3 bases to trimming and J lost 5 bases, with 14 bases between them. The CDR3: CASSEEGGSNEQYF. The DNA for the CDR3 is TGTGCCAGCAGTGAGGAGGGTGGGAGCAACGAGCAGTACTTC.

The chain recombines TRBV9 with TRBJ1-4, with 8 bases lining up with TRBD1. The CDR3 runs 15 residues. The V gene end was trimmed by 0 bases and the J gene end by 8 bases; junction bases not matched to a gene: 6. CDR1 SGDLS and CDR2 YYNGEE come from the germline V gene. The CDR3, as DNA: TGTGCCAGCAGCGTAGAGGGACAGGCGAGAGAAAAACTGTTTTTT. Protein: CASSVEGQAREKLFF. Full variable domain (remainder filled in from reference TRBV9 and TRBJ1-4): DSGVTQTPKHLITATGQRVTLRCSPRSGDLSVYWYQQSLDQGLQFLIQYYNGEERAKGNILERFSAQQFPDLHSELNLSSLELGDSALYFCASSVEGQAREKLFFGSGTQLSVL.

The chain is built from TRBV12-5 and TRBJ1-2; D gene unclear. The germline gives CDR1 LGHNT, CDR2 FRNRAP. The CDR3 totals 13 residues. Trimming took off 3 bases at V and 1 base at J, with 6 bases between the two ends. The DNA of the CDR3 is TGTGCTAGTGGTTTCGAGCGTAACTATGGCTACACCTTC. It is translated as CASGFERNYGYTF.

The V and J genes are TRBV27 and TRBJ2-5, with a possible D match to TRBD1 (5 bases). This CDR3 contains 14 residues. Between the trimmed V and J ends, which lost 8 bases and 0 bases, there was a span of 13 bases. Per germline, CDR1 MNHEY and CDR2 SMNVEV (reference sequence). The CDR3 sequence is CASSIRGNQETQYF. The CDR3 DNA is TGTGCCAGCTCCATAAGGGGAAACCAAGAGACCCAGTACTTC.

The chain links TRBV10-3 to TRBJ1-1, with a tentative D call TRBD1 (5 bases). CDR1 and CDR2 (germline): ENHRY, SYGVKD. The CDR3 sequence is 13 residues long. V lost 2 bases to trimming and J lost 1 base, with 5 bases between them. The CDR3 loop reads CAISETGNTEAFF. In DNA, the CDR3 is TGTGCCATCAGTGAGACAGGGAACACTGAAGCTTTCTTT.